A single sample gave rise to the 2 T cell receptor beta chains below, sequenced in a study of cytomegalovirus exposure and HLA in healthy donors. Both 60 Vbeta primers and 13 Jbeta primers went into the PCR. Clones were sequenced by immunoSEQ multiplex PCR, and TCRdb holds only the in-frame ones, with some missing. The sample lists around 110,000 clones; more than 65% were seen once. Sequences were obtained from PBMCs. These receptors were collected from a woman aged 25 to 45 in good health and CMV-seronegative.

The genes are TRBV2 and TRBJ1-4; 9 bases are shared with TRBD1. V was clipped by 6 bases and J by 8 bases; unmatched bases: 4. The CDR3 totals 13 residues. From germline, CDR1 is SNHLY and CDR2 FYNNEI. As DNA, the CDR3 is TGTGCCAGCAGAGGGACAGGGTACGAAAAACTGTTTTTT. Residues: CASRGTGYEKLFF.

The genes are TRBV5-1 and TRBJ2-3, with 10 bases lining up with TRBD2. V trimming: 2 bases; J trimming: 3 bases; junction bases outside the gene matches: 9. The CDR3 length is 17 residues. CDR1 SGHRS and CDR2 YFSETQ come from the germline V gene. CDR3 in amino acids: CASSFLAGEGETDTQYF. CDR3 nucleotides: TGCGCCAGCAGCTTCCTAGCGGGAGAGGGTGAAACAGATACGCAGTATTTT.